The 9 T cell receptor beta chains below come from one sample, sequenced in a study of shared clonotypes between healthy human individuals. The protocol was immunoSEQ multiplex PCR, while the TCRdb copy is restricted to in-frame clones and leaves out a portion. The sample consists of approximately 980,000 clones, about three quarters of them appearing once. The sequenced sample was memory CD4+ T cells sorted from blood. Subset meaning: CD45RA-negative fraction. All receptors derive from a man between 18 and 35 years old in good health.

V usage is TRBV6-6 and J usage is TRBJ2-7; 9 bases match TRBD2. The CDR3 spans 16 residues. Germline CDR1 reads MNHNY; CDR2 reads SVGAGI (reference sequence). V was clipped by 0 bases and J by 2 bases; unmatched bases: 5. In nucleotides, the CDR3 is TGTGCCAGCAGTTACTCGAAGGGCGGGAGGGCCTACGAGCAGTACTTC. Residues: CASSYSKGGRAYEQYF.

This clone was observed once. V is TRBV4-1 and J is TRBJ2-5; tentatively, D is TRBD1 (6 bases). The CDR3 has 15 residues. Germline V gene lookup returns CDR1 MGHRA and CDR2 YSYEKL. The V and J ends lost 4 bases and 9 bases respectively, with 21 bases between them. CDR3 residues: CASSLFPGHFNAQYF. In DNA, the CDR3 is TGCGCCAGCAGCCTGTTCCCGGGACATTTCAACGCCCAGTACTTC.

The chain combines TRBV5-4 with TRBJ2-7; 11 bases fit TRBD1. Germline loops: CDR1 SGHNT, CDR2 YYREEE (reference sequence). The CDR3 loop spans 14 amino acids. The junction had 8 bases not matched to a gene; V was cut back by 5 bases and J by 7 bases. CDR3 protein: CASRRDRGIFEQYF. CDR3 DNA: TGTGCCAGCAGGAGGGACAGGGGGATTTTTGAGCAGTACTTC.

CDR3 amino acids: CASSFGADQETQYF. The DNA of the CDR3 is TGTGCCAGCAGCTTCGGAGCAGACCAAGAGACCCAGTACTTC. V is TRBV9 and J is TRBJ2-5, with D unresolved. CDR1 SGDLS and CDR2 YYNGEE come from the germline V gene. The CDR3 is 14 residues long. Trimming stripped 4 bases from V and 0 bases from J, with 10 bases between.

The chain is built from TRBV19 and TRBJ1-2; TRBD1 matches 8 bases. The CDR3 extends over 16 amino acids. V gave up 9 bases and J gave up 6 bases; unmatched junction bases: 18. In germline, CDR1 is LNHDA, CDR2 SQIVND (reference sequence). The CDR3 nucleotides are TGTGCCAGCGCTGCGGGACCAGGGGGCACCTCCCATGGCTACACCTTC. It specifies CASAAGPGGTSHGYTF.

The chain employs TRBV18 and TRBJ2-7, with unresolved D. Looked up from germline, CDR1 is KGHSH and CDR2 is LQKENI. V was trimmed by 0 bases and J by 4 bases, leaving 13 bases between them. The CDR3 runs 15 residues. This CDR3 is CASSPPGGYGYEQYF. The CDR3 bases are TGTGCCAGCTCACCACCGGGCGGATATGGGTACGAGCAGTACTTC.

This chain links TRBV5-1 with TRBJ1-2, with TRBD1 matching over 10 bases. This CDR3 contains 13 residues. The junction had 5 bases not matched to a gene; V was cut back by 4 bases and J by 8 bases. Germline V CDR1 and CDR2: SGHRS, YFSETQ. The CDR3 spells CASSQGTGAGYTF. Here the CDR3 DNA reads TGCGCCAGCAGCCAGGGGACAGGGGCCGGCTACACCTTC.

This clone occurred once. Other DNA sequences within the sample encode an identical CDR3. The chain is built from TRBV18 and TRBJ2-7; D call uncertain. CDR1 and CDR2 from the germline V gene are KGHSH and LQKENI. CDR3 size: 11 residues. Trimming removed 2 bases from V and 3 bases from J, with 2 bases in between. The CDR3 sequence is CASSPNYEQYF. CDR3 nucleotides: TGTGCCAGCTCACCAAACTACGAGCAGTACTTC.

This sequence joins TRBV18 and TRBJ2-5; possible D gene TRBD1, 6 bases. This CDR3 comprises 16 residues. In germline, CDR1 is KGHSH, CDR2 LQKENI. V was pared by 3 bases and J by 2 bases, with 16 bases between. CDR3: CASSPAPRTVQETQYF. CDR3 nucleotides: TGTGCCAGCTCACCGGCCCCCCGGACAGTTCAAGAGACCCAGTACTTC.